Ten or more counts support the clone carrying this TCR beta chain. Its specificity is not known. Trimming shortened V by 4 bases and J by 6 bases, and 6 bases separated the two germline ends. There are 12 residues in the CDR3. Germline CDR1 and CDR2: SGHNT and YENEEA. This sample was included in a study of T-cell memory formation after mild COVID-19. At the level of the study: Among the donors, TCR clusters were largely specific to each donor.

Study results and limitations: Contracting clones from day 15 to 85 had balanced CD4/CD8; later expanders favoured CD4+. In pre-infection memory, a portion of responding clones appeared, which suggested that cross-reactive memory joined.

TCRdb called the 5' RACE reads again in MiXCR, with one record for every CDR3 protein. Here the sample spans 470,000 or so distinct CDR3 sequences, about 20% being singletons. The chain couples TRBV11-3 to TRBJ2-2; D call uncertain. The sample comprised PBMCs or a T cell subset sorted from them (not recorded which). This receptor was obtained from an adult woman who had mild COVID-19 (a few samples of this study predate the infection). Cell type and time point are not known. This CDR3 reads CASSYRAGELFF. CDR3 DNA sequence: TGTGCCAGCAGCTATCGAGCCGGGGAGCTGTTTTTT.